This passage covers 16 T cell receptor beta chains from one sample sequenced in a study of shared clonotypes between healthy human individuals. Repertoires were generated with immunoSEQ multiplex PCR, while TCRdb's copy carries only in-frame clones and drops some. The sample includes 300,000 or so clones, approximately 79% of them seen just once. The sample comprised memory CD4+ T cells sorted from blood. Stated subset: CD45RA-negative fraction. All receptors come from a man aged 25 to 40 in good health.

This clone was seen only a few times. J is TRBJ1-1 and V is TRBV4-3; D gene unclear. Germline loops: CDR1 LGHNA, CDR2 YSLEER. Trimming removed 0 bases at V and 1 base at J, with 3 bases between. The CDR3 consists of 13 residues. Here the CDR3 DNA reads TGCGCCAGCAGCCAAGATTGGAACACTGAAGCTTTCTTT. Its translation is CASSQDWNTEAFF.

The CDR3 spells CASSLRGRLETQYF. The CDR3 DNA reads TGTGCCAGCAGCTTAAGGGGGCGGTTGGAGACCCAGTACTTC. The chain joins TRBV7-6 to TRBJ2-5; the match to TRBD1 covers 7 bases. This CDR3 comprises 14 residues. With 2 bases clipped from V and 5 bases from J, the junction kept 5 bases outside the gene matches. Germline V CDR1 and CDR2: SGHVS, FNYEAQ.

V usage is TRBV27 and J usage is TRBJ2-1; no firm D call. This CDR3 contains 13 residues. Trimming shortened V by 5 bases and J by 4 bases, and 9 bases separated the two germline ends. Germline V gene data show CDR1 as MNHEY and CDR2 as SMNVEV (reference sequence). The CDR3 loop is CASSPQSYNEQFF. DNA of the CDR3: TGTGCCAGCAGTCCGCAGAGTTACAATGAGCAGTTCTTC.

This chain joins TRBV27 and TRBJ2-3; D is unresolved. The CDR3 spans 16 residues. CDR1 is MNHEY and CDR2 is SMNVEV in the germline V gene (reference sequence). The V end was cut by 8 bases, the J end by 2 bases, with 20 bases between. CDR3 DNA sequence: TGTGCCAGCCCTCGGACCAACCGCTCCCCCACAGATACGCAGTATTTT. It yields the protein CASPRTNRSPTDTQYF.

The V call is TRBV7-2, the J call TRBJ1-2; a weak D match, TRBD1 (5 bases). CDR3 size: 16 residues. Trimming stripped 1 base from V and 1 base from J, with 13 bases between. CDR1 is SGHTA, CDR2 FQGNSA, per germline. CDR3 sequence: CASSLEVGVNNYGYTF. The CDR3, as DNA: TGTGCCAGCAGCTTAGAAGTGGGGGTGAATAACTATGGCTACACCTTC.

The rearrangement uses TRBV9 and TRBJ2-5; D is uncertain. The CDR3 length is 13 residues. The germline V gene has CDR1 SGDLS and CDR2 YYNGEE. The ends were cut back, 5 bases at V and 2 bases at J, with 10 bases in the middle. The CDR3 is CASSSAVQETQYF. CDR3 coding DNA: TGTGCCAGCAGTTCGGCGGTACAAGAGACCCAGTACTTC.

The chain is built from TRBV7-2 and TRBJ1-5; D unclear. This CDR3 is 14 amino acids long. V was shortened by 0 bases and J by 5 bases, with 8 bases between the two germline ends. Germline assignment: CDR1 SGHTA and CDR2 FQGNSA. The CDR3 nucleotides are TGTGCCAGCAGCTTAGCAGGAAGGCATCAGCCCCAGCATTTT. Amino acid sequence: CASSLAGRHQPQHF.

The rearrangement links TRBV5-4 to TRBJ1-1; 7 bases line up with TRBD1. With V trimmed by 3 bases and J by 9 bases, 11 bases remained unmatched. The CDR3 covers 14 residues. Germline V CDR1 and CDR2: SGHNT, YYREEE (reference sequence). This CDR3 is CASSSPDRRGKAFF. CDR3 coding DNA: TGTGCCAGCAGCTCCCCGGACAGGCGGGGGAAAGCTTTCTTT.

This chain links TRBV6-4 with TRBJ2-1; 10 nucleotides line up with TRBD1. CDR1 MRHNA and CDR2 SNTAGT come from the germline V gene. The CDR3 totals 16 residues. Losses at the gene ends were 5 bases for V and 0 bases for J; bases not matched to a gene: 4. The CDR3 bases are TGTGCCAGCAGTCGACAGGGGGCGAGCTCCTACAATGAGCAGTTCTTC. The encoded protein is CASSRQGASSYNEQFF.

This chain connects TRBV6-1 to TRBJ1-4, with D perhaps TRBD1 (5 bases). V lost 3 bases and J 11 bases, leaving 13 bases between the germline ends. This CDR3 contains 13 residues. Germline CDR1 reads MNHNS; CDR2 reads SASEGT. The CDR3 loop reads CASSDSIAGKLFF. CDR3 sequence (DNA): TGTGCCAGCAGTGACTCCATCGCAGGGAAACTGTTTTTT.

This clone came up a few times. The CDR3 DNA is TGTGCCAGCAGGGGGGGACAGGGGAGTCAGCCCCAGCATTTT. Translation: CASRGGQGSQPQHF. The rearrangement joins TRBV28 to TRBJ1-5; 10 nucleotides line up with TRBD1. Germline V gene sequence: CDR1 MDHEN, CDR2 SYDVKM. The V and J ends lost 6 bases and 6 bases, in that order; junction bases with no gene match: 5. The CDR3 length is 14 residues.

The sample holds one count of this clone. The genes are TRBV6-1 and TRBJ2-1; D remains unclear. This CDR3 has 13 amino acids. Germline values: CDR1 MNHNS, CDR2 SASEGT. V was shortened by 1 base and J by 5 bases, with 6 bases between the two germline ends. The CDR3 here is CASSEVSDNEQFF. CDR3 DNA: TGTGCCAGCAGTGAAGTCTCAGACAATGAGCAGTTCTTC.

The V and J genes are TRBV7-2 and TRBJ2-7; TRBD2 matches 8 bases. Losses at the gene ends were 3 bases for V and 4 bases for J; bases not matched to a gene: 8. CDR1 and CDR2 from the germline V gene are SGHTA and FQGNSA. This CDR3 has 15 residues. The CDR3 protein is CASSFSSGSHYEQYF. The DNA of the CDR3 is TGTGCCAGCAGCTTCTCAAGCGGGAGCCATTACGAGCAGTACTTC. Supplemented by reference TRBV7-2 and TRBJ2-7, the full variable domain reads GAGVSQSPSNKVTEKGKDVELRCDPISGHTALYWYRQSLGQGLEFLIYFQGNSAPDKSGLPSDRFSAERTGGSVSTLTIQRTQQEDSAVYLCASSFSSGSHYEQYFGPGTRLTVT.

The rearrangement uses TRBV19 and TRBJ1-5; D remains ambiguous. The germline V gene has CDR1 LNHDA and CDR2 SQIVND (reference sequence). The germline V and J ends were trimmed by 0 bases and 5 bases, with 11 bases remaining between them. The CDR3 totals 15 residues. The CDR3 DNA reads TGTGCCAGTAGTATAGAGGGCAGTTCATATCAGCCCCAGCATTTT. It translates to CASSIEGSSYQPQHF.

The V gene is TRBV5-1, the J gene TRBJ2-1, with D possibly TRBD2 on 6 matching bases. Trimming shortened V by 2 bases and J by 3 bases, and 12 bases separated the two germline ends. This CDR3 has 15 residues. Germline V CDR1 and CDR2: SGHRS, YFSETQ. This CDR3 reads CASSLAGYNYNEQFF. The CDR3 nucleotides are TGCGCCAGCAGCTTAGCGGGTTACAACTACAATGAGCAGTTCTTC.

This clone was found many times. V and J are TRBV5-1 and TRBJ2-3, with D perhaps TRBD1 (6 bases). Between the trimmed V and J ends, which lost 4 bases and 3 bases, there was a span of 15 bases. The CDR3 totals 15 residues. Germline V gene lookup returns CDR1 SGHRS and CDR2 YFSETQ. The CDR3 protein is CASSLQGPRTDTQYF. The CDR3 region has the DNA TGCGCCAGCAGCCTCCAGGGGCCCCGTACAGATACGCAGTATTTT.